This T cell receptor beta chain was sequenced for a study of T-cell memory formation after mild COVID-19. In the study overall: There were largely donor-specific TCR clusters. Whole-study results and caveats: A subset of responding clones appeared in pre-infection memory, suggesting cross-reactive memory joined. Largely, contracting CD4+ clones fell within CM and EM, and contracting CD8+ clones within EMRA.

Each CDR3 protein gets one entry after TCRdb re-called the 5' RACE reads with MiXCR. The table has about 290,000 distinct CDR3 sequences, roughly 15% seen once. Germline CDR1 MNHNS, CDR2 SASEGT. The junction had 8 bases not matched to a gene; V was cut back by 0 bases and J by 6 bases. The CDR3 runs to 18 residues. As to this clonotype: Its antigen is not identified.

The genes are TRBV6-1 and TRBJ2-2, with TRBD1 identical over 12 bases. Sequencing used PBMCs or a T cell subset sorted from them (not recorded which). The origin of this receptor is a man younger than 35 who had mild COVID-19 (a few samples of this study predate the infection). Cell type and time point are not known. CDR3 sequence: CASSEAPPGTGGAGELFF. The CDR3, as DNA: TGTGCCAGCAGTGAAGCCCCGCCCGGGACAGGGGGCGCCGGGGAGCTGTTTTTT.